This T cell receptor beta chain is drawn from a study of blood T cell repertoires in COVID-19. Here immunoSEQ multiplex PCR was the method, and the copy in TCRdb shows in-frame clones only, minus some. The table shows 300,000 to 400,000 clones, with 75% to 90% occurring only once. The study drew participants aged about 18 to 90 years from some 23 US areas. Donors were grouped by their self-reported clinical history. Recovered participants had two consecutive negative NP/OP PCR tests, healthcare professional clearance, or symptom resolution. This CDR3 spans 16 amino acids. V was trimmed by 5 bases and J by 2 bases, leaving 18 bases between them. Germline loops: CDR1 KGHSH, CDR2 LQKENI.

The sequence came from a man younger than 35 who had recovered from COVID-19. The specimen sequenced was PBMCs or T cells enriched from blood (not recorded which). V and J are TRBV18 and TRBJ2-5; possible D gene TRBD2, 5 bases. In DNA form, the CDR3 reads TGTGCCAGCTCAGACCCGTTGGCTAGCTCACAAGAGACCCAGTACTTC. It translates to CASSDPLASSQETQYF.